This entry lists 27 T cell receptor beta chains sequenced from one sample in a study of CD8+CD57+ T cells in acquired aplastic anemia. Selection for sequencing was limited to patients who had shown CD8+CD57+ cell expansion by flow cytometry. Genomic DNA served as template for TCR beta VDJ and CDR3 profiling. TCRdb analysed the reads with MiXCR anew, one entry per CDR3 protein. The sample includes approximately 150,000 distinct CDR3 sequences, about 45% of them seen just once. What was sequenced was sorted CD4+, CD8+, or CD8+CD57+ T cells (not recorded which) from PBMCs. The receptor source for this set is a human donor with aplastic anemia.

This clonotype was counted at least ten times. This rearrangement joins TRBV9 to TRBJ2-3; 11 bases agree with TRBD2. Germline CDR1 and CDR2: SGDLS and YYNGEE. The CDR3 length is 17 residues. The V and J ends lost 0 bases and 4 bases, in that order; junction bases with no gene match: 7. The CDR3 nucleotides are TGTGCCAGCAGCGTAGCCCCTCTAGCGGGAGGTGCAGATACGCAGTATTTT. This sequence encodes CASSVAPLAGGADTQYF.

The chain is built from TRBV9 and TRBJ2-7; 8 positions agree with TRBD2. V lost 0 bases, J lost 2 bases, and 4 bases stayed unmatched. Looked up from germline, CDR1 is SGDLS and CDR2 is YYNGEE. CDR3 size: 15 residues. The CDR3 region has the DNA TGTGCCAGCAGCGTAGAAACGGGGGGGACCTACGAGCAGTACTTC. Residues: CASSVETGGTYEQYF. Full variable domain (rest looked up from reference TRBV9 and TRBJ2-7): DSGVTQTPKHLITATGQRVTLRCSPRSGDLSVYWYQQSLDQGLQFLIQYYNGEERAKGNILERFSAQQFPDLHSELNLSSLELGDSALYFCASSVETGGTYEQYFGPGTRLTVT.

The chain combines TRBV25-1 with TRBJ2-3; TRBD1 or TRBD2 may be the D gene (5 bases each). Germline V gene lookup returns CDR1 MGHDK and CDR2 SYGVNS. Trimming removed 6 bases from V and 0 bases from J, with 10 bases in between. The CDR3 is 14 amino acids. The CDR3 region is CASSRDGSTDTQYF. Here the CDR3 DNA reads TGTGCCAGCAGCAGGGACGGTAGCACAGATACGCAGTATTTT. The whole variable domain, filled in from reference TRBV25-1 and TRBJ2-3, reads EADIYQTPRYLVIGTGKKITLECSQTMGHDKMYWYQQDPGMELHLIHYSYGVNSTEKGDLSSESTVSRIRTEHFPLTLESARPSHTSQYLCASSRDGSTDTQYFGPGTRLTVL.

This clonotype occurred many times. The chain couples TRBV7-2 to TRBJ2-7; 8 positions agree with TRBD1. Germline values: CDR1 SGHTA, CDR2 FQGNSA. The CDR3 sequence is 14 residues long. V shed 2 bases and J 3 bases; nucleotides not matched to a gene: 3. The CDR3: CASSLRGTGYEQYF. The CDR3 DNA follows: TGTGCCAGCAGCTTAAGGGGGACAGGCTACGAGCAGTACTTC.

The gene calls are TRBV20-1 and TRBJ2-5; weak D call: TRBD2 (5 bases). CDR3 length: 13 residues. V lost 3 bases and J 5 bases, leaving 13 bases between the germline ends. The V gene's germline CDR1 is DFQATT and CDR2 SNEGSKA (reference sequence). CDR3 nucleotide sequence: TGCAGTGCTAGTACGCCTAGCAGCGAGACCCAGTACTTC. This translates into CSASTPSSETQYF.

This clonotype has at least ten counts. The rearrangement links TRBV19 to TRBJ2-1; 8 bases fit TRBD1. The CDR3 spans 14 residues. Germline CDR1 LNHDA, CDR2 SQIVND (reference sequence). V gave up 7 bases and J gave up 4 bases; unmatched junction bases: 6. CDR3 residues: CASTATGGYNEQFF. CDR3 sequence (DNA): TGTGCCAGTACGGCCACAGGGGGTTACAATGAGCAGTTCTTC. Looking up the rest from reference TRBV19 and TRBJ2-1 gives the full variable domain: DGGITQSPKYLFRKEGQNVTLSCEQNLNHDAMYWYRQDPGQGLRLIYYSQIVNDFQKGDIAEGYSVSREKKESFPLTVTSAQKNPTAFYLCASTATGGYNEQFFGPGTRLTVL.

The rearrangement joins TRBV12-3 or TRBV12-4 to TRBJ1-2; possible D gene TRBD1, 5 bases. The ends were cut back, 5 bases at V and 7 bases at J, with 17 bases in the middle. This CDR3 contains 14 residues. CDR3 DNA: TGTGCCAGCAGTCTCGCCGGGGCTCCCTTTGGCTACACCTTC. Amino acids: CASSLAGAPFGYTF.

This clonotype was recorded at least ten times. The chain is built from TRBV12-3 or TRBV12-4 and TRBJ2-4; a possible D gene is TRBD1 (6 bases). The CDR3 totals 13 residues. The ends were cut back, 3 bases at V and 4 bases at J, with 7 bases in the middle. The CDR3 region is CASSFGQKNIQYF. CDR3 nucleotide sequence: TGTGCCAGCAGTTTTGGACAGAAAAACATTCAGTACTTC.

This chain joins TRBV7-2 and TRBJ2-3; TRBD1 might be the D (6 bases). Germline V lookup: CDR1 SGHTA, CDR2 FQGNSA. The CDR3 consists of 13 residues. The germline V and J ends were trimmed by 9 bases and 5 bases, with 15 bases remaining between them. The CDR3 sequence: CASRRGFGDTQYF. The CDR3 DNA follows: TGTGCCAGTAGAAGGGGGTTCGGAGATACGCAGTATTTT.

This chain joins TRBV25-1 and TRBJ2-3; D not resolved. CDR1 is MGHDK, CDR2 SYGVNS, per germline. The CDR3 spans 15 residues. Between the trimmed V and J ends, which lost 6 bases and 1 base, there was a span of 14 bases. CDR3 nucleotide sequence: TGTGCCAGCAGCCACCCCCTTTTAGGCACAGATACGCAGTATTTT. Translating gives CASSHPLLGTDTQYF.

The rearrangement links TRBV11-2 to TRBJ2-1; D is unresolved. The germline V gene encodes CDR1 SGHAT and CDR2 FQNNGV. CDR3 length equals 14 residues. Trimming took off 5 bases at V and 7 bases at J, with 15 bases between the two ends. The CDR3 DNA is TGTGCCAGCAGCCCACGGTACCTCGGGAATGAGCAGTTCTTC. Its protein is CASSPRYLGNEQFF.

There are many counts of this clonotype. The chain is built from TRBV20-1 and TRBJ1-5; D might be TRBD1 (6 bases). Per the germline V gene, CDR1 is DFQATT and CDR2 is SNEGSKA (reference sequence). There are 15 residues in the CDR3. The ends were cut back, 3 bases at V and 2 bases at J, with 14 bases in the middle. This chain's CDR3 is CSASLLGGGNQPQHF. CDR3 nucleotide sequence: TGCAGTGCTAGCTTACTCGGGGGCGGCAATCAGCCCCAGCATTTT.

The rearrangement uses TRBV10-3 and TRBJ1-5, with D possibly TRBD1 on 6 matching bases. This CDR3 contains 14 residues. Germline assignment: CDR1 ENHRY and CDR2 SYGVKD. Trimming left V 4 bases short and J 4 bases short, with 11 bases between. Here the CDR3 reads CAISGGQANQPQHF. DNA for the CDR3: TGTGCCATCAGTGGGGGGCAGGCAAATCAGCCCCAGCATTTT.

This clonotype was seen more than once but under ten times. One junction end does not reproduce the germline sequence, and a read error may be involved. The chain combines TRBV10-3 with TRBJ1-1; possible D gene TRBD1, 6 bases. The CDR3 is 16 residues long. Germline V CDR1 and CDR2: ENHRY, SYGVKD. The CDR3 DNA follows: TGTGCCAGCAGTTATCTTACAGGGACCGGGGACACTGAAGCTTTCTTT. Its translation is CASSYLTGTGDTEAFF.

The chain uses TRBV7-9 and TRBJ2-7; TRBD2 is a possible D gene (5 bases). CDR1 is SEHNR and CDR2 is FQNEAQ in the germline V gene (reference sequence). Trimming removed 1 base from V and 5 bases from J, with 12 bases in between. The CDR3 contains 14 residues. The CDR3 loop reads CASSLGAGFNEQYV. CDR3 sequence (DNA): TGTGCCAGCAGCTTAGGTGCGGGTTTTAACGAGCAGTACGTC.

This chain uses TRBV10-2 with TRBJ1-1; possibly TRBD1 for D (6 bases). This CDR3 has 16 amino acids. The germline V gene encodes CDR1 WSHSY and CDR2 SAAADI. V shed 2 bases and J shed 0 bases, with 13 bases lying between them. CDR3 nucleotide sequence: TGCGCCAGCAGTGAGCCGAAACAGGGATTGAACACTGAAGCTTTCTTT. This translates into CASSEPKQGLNTEAFF.

The genes are TRBV24-1 and TRBJ1-4; 9 bases match TRBD1. The CDR3 covers 15 residues. Germline assignment: CDR1 KGHDR and CDR2 SFDVKD. V shed 6 bases, J shed 4 bases, and the junction held 5 bases outside the gene matches. The DNA of the CDR3 is TGTGCCACCAGTTCGGACAGGGGTTATAATGAAAAACTGTTTTTT. Translating it yields CATSSDRGYNEKLFF.

There are many counts of this clonotype. V and J are TRBV7-6 and TRBJ1-3; the D gene is possibly TRBD1 (6 bases). The germline V gene has CDR1 SGHVS and CDR2 FNYEAQ. V dropped 2 bases and J dropped 2 bases, with 13 bases sitting between them. CDR3 length: 16 residues. CDR3 sequence: CASSLNRGIPGNTIYF. The CDR3, as DNA: TGTGCCAGCAGCTTAAATAGGGGGATTCCTGGAAACACCATATATTTT.

This clonotype was seen ten or more times. This rearrangement joins TRBV6-6 to TRBJ2-1; D is unresolved. Germline V lookup: CDR1 MNHNY, CDR2 SVGAGI (reference sequence). This CDR3 spans 15 amino acids. V dropped 0 bases and J dropped 3 bases, with 9 bases sitting between them. For the CDR3, the DNA is TGTGCCAGCAGTTACTCGAGTCAGAGCTACAATGAGCAGTTCTTC. This encodes CASSYSSQSYNEQFF.

V is TRBV7-2 and J is TRBJ1-4; D call uncertain. The CDR3 covers 11 residues. V gave up 5 bases and J gave up 7 bases, with 5 bases separating them. Germline-derived CDR1 and CDR2 are SGHTA and FQGNSA. DNA of the CDR3: TGTGCCAGCAGCCCGAGTGAAAAACTGTTTTTT. This encodes CASSPSEKLFF. Using reference TRBV7-2 and TRBJ1-4 for the parts outside the CDR3, the full variable domain is GAGVSQSPSNKVTEKGKDVELRCDPISGHTALYWYRQSLGQGLEFLIYFQGNSAPDKSGLPSDRFSAERTGGSVSTLTIQRTQQEDSAVYLCASSPSEKLFFGSGTQLSVL.

The chain uses TRBV25-1 and TRBJ2-7, with D maybe TRBD1 (6 bases). Germline V CDR1 and CDR2: MGHDK, SYGVNS. This CDR3 is 13 amino acids long. V was clipped by 5 bases and J by 4 bases, with 12 bases between them. CDR3 nucleotides: TGTGCCAGCAGTAACCAGGGGAAGTACGAGCAGTACTTC. This sequence encodes CASSNQGKYEQYF.

This clonotype was picked up many times. J is TRBJ2-3 and V is TRBV7-2; the D gene is possibly TRBD2 (7 bases). The V end lost 5 bases, the J end lost 2 bases, and 14 bases lay between the germline ends. Germline CDR1 reads SGHTA; CDR2 reads FQGNSA. This CDR3 spans 15 amino acids. In nucleotides, the CDR3 is TGTGCCAGCAGCCCACAGGGACTATACACAGATACGCAGTATTTT. This codes for CASSPQGLYTDTQYF.

As to this clonotype: This clone may be a read error of a much larger clone one base away. This chain links TRBV25-1 with TRBJ2-5; TRBD2 matches at 7 bases. The germline V gene has CDR1 MGHDK and CDR2 SYGVNS. The CDR3 has 13 residues. This CDR3 reads CAGSLGEGETQYF. Here the CDR3 DNA reads TGTGCCGGCAGTCTAGGGGAGGGTGAGACCCAGTACTTC.

This clonotype occurred a few times. The chain has TRBV2 and TRBJ2-3; perhaps TRBD1 as D (5 bases). Germline V gene sequence: CDR1 SNHLY, CDR2 FYNNEI. Trimming stripped 6 bases from V and 8 bases from J, with 9 bases between. This CDR3 comprises 11 residues. The CDR3 nucleotides read TGTGCCAGCAGAGGGGTGGGTACGCAGTATTTT. Residues: CASRGVGTQYF. The full variable domain, rest sourced from reference TRBV2 and TRBJ2-3, is EPEVTQTPSHQVTQMGQEVILRCVPISNHLYFYWYRQILGQKVEFLVSFYNNEISEKSEIFDDQFSVERPDGSNFTLKIRSTKLEDSAMYFCASRGVGTQYFGPGTRLTVL.

The chain combines TRBV10-1 with TRBJ2-1; D possibly corresponds to TRBD2 (6 bases). Trimming took off 3 bases at V and 12 bases at J, with 18 bases between the two ends. CDR1 is WNHNN, CDR2 SYGVQD, per germline (reference sequence). This CDR3 is 14 amino acids long. The CDR3 nucleotides are TGCGCCAGCAGTGACCGGGAGCCGCGCGATGGGCAGTTCTTC. It encodes CASSDREPRDGQFF.

The rearrangement uses TRBV4-1 and TRBJ2-7, with 7 bases matching TRBD1. Germline V gene lookup returns CDR1 MGHRA and CDR2 YSYEKL. There are 13 residues in the CDR3. The ends lost 3 bases at V and 7 bases at J; junction bases unmatched: 6. The CDR3 here is CASSHPNRGEQYF. The CDR3, as DNA: TGCGCCAGCAGCCACCCTAACAGGGGTGAGCAGTACTTC.

This clonotype was picked up many times. The chain couples TRBV6-1 to TRBJ2-7, with D perhaps matching TRBD1 (6 bases). CDR1 is MNHNS, CDR2 SASEGT, per germline. V lost 5 bases, J lost 2 bases, and 13 bases lay in between. The CDR3 runs 14 residues. CDR3 nucleotide sequence: TGTGCCAGCAGTACTCAGGGGTCGACCTACGAGCAGTACTTC. Translated, it gives CASSTQGSTYEQYF.